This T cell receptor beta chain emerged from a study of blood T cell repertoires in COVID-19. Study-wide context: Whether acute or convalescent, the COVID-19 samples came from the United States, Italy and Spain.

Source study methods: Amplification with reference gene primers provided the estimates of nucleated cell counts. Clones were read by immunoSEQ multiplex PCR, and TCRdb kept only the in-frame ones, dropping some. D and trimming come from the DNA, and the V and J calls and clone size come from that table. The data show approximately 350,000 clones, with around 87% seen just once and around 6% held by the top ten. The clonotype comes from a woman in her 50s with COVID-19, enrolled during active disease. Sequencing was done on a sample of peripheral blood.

The CDR3 DNA sequence: TGTGCCAGCAGCCGGGGAGGCCGTTACTACAATGAGCAGTTCTTC. This encodes CASSRGGRYYNEQFF. The chain has TRBV28 and TRBJ2-1; perhaps TRBD2 as D (6 bases). The ends were cut back, 6 bases at V and 3 bases at J, with 15 bases in the middle. The CDR3 loop spans 15 amino acids. CDR1 and CDR2 from the germline V gene are MDHEN and SYDVKM.